Below are 20 T cell receptor beta chains sequenced from a single sample in a study of cytomegalovirus exposure and HLA in healthy donors. This PCR relied on a set of 60 Vbeta primers and 13 Jbeta primers. Repertoires were generated with immunoSEQ multiplex PCR, while TCRdb's copy carries only in-frame clones and drops some. In all, the sample yields about 130,000 clones. The source material was PBMCs. The receptors here all came from a man in his late teens or twenties in good health and CMV-seronegative.

The V gene is TRBV18, the J gene TRBJ2-5; no clear D gene. From germline, CDR1 is KGHSH and CDR2 LQKENI. The CDR3 contains 12 residues. V lost 0 bases to trimming and J lost 4 bases, with 3 bases between them. CDR3 DNA: TGTGCCAGCTCACCACCGGCAGAGACCCAGTACTTC. This translates into CASSPPAETQYF.

With respect to this clone: The junction does not match germline at one end; this may be a read error. The V and J genes are TRBV7-7 and TRBJ2-1, with 15 bases matching TRBD2. Germline CDR1 is SSHAT and CDR2 is FNYEAQ (reference sequence). The CDR3 runs 17 residues. CDR3 amino acids: CASSEGLAGGPGNEQFF. CDR3 coding DNA: TGTGCTAGCAGCGAAGGACTAGCGGGAGGGCCGGGTAATGAGCAGTTCTTC.

J is TRBJ1-2 and V is TRBV9, with a tentative D call TRBD1 (5 bases). The V gene lost 4 bases and the J gene lost 4 bases, with 17 bases spanning the gap. Germline assignment: CDR1 SGDLS and CDR2 YYNGEE. The CDR3 is made up of 15 amino acids. The CDR3 is CASSRSLQDVYGYTF. The CDR3 DNA reads as TGTGCCAGCAGCCGATCTCTACAGGACGTCTATGGCTACACCTTC.

The J gene is TRBJ2-3, the V gene TRBV29-1; D is uncertain. Trimming removed 6 bases from V and 1 base from J, with 8 bases in between. The CDR3 totals 12 residues. CDR1 is SQVTM, CDR2 ANQGSEA, per germline. The CDR3, as DNA: TGCAGCGTCAAGAGCGGCACAGATACGCAGTATTTT. This codes for CSVKSGTDTQYF.

This chain uses TRBV7-9 with TRBJ1-1, with D maybe TRBD1 (6 bases). V dropped 3 bases and J dropped 1 base, with 15 bases sitting between them. Germline values: CDR1 SEHNR, CDR2 FQNEAQ (reference sequence). The CDR3 has 16 amino acids. This chain's CDR3 is CASSFAFGTSNTEAFF. The CDR3 DNA sequence: TGTGCCAGCAGCTTCGCATTCGGGACATCGAACACTGAAGCTTTCTTT.

The chain carries TRBV28 and TRBJ2-1; tentative D call: TRBD1 (5 bases). Trimming left V 1 base short and J 8 bases short, with 18 bases between. This CDR3 contains 16 residues. Germline V CDR1 and CDR2: MDHEN, SYDVKM. This CDR3 reads CASSLFSIRGTDEQFF. The CDR3 nucleotides are TGTGCCAGCAGTTTATTCTCCATAAGGGGCACGGATGAGCAGTTCTTC. The whole variable domain, filled in from reference TRBV28 and TRBJ2-1, reads DVKVTQSSRYLVKRTGEKVFLECVQDMDHENMFWYRQDPGLGLRLIYFSYDVKMKEKGDIPEGYSVSREKKERFSLILESASTNQTSMYLCASSLFSIRGTDEQFFGPGTRLTVL.

V usage is TRBV28 and J usage is TRBJ1-2; 11 nucleotides match TRBD1. The CDR3 consists of 14 residues. CDR1 and CDR2 from the germline V gene are MDHEN and SYDVKM. Losses at the gene ends were 5 bases for V and 5 bases for J; bases not matched to a gene: 4. CDR3 amino acids: CASSTGQGAYGYTF. Written as DNA, the CDR3 is TGTGCCAGCAGTACCGGACAGGGGGCATATGGCTACACCTTC.

This rearrangement joins TRBV28 to TRBJ2-7; no definite D call. The V and J ends lost 5 bases and 2 bases respectively, with 7 bases between them. The CDR3 has 12 amino acids. Germline CDR1 reads MDHEN; CDR2 reads SYDVKM. The CDR3 protein is CASSPPAYEQYF. The CDR3 bases are TGTGCCAGCAGTCCCCCCGCCTACGAGCAGTACTTC.

The J gene is TRBJ1-4, the V gene TRBV28; possible D gene TRBD1, 6 bases. CDR1 and CDR2 from the germline V gene are MDHEN and SYDVKM. The CDR3 runs 14 residues. Trimming shortened V by 2 bases and J by 14 bases, and 18 bases separated the two germline ends. CDR3 loop: CASSLPPAGAKLFF. The CDR3 nucleotides are TGTGCCAGCAGTTTACCACCCGCAGGGGCTAAGCTGTTTTTT.

The rearrangement links TRBV20-1 to TRBJ1-1, with D tentatively TRBD1 (6 bases). The CDR3 is made up of 11 amino acids. Germline lookup yields CDR1 DFQATT and CDR2 SNEGSKA (reference sequence). Trimming left V 3 bases short and J 7 bases short, with 9 bases between. The CDR3 here is CSASTGFEAFF. DNA for the CDR3: TGCAGTGCTAGCACAGGGTTTGAAGCTTTCTTT.

V is TRBV25-1 and J is TRBJ2-7, with TRBD2 matching 8 bases. The CDR3 has 14 amino acids. The germline V gene encodes CDR1 MGHDK and CDR2 SYGVNS. V shed 4 bases and J 4 bases; nucleotides not matched to a gene: 6. The CDR3 coding sequence is TGTGCCAGCAGTGCGAGCGGGAGTGGGTACGAGCAGTACTTC. Translated: CASSASGSGYEQYF.

The V and J genes are TRBV5-4 and TRBJ2-1, with 11 bases fitting TRBD2. V was clipped by 4 bases and J by 5 bases; unmatched bases: 5. Germline V gene lookup returns CDR1 SGHNT and CDR2 YYREEE (reference sequence). The CDR3 is made up of 15 amino acids. This chain's CDR3 is CASSRGLAVDNEQFF. CDR3 nucleotide sequence: TGTGCCAGCAGCAGGGGACTAGCGGTGGACAATGAGCAGTTCTTC.

This rearrangement joins TRBV12-5 to TRBJ2-1; D possibly corresponds to TRBD2 (5 bases). The V end lost 4 bases, the J end lost 8 bases, and 15 bases lay between the germline ends. The germline gives CDR1 LGHNT, CDR2 FRNRAP. The CDR3 is 14 amino acids. Here the CDR3 reads CASGSGLPNDEQFF. The DNA of the CDR3 is TGTGCTAGTGGTTCAGGACTCCCGAACGATGAGCAGTTCTTC.

The rearrangement links TRBV4-2 to TRBJ2-5, with 10 bases aligning to TRBD2. The ends lost 0 bases at V and 5 bases at J; junction bases unmatched: 6. Germline V CDR1 and CDR2: LGHNA, YNFKEQ. The CDR3 has 16 residues. The CDR3 nucleotides read TGTGCCAGCAGCCAAGATTGGTCTAGCGGGAGCGAGACCCAGTACTTC. This gives the protein CASSQDWSSGSETQYF.

The chain joins TRBV30 to TRBJ2-5, with a possible D match to TRBD1 (6 bases). The CDR3 extends over 13 amino acids. Germline V CDR1 and CDR2: GTSNPN, SVGIG (reference sequence). Trimming cost V 4 bases and J 2 bases, with 11 bases left between them. For the CDR3, the DNA is TGTGCCTGGAACCTGGGGGCTCAAGAGACCCAGTACTTC. This encodes CAWNLGAQETQYF.

The DNA for the CDR3 is TGTGCCACCAGACCTACGAGGGGGGGCCCAAACACTGAAGCTTTCTTT. Translation gives CATRPTRGGPNTEAFF. This chain uses TRBV15 with TRBJ1-1, with a weak D call TRBD1 (6 bases). Germline V gene data show CDR1 as LNHNV and CDR2 as YYDKDF (reference sequence). Trimming left V 6 bases short and J 2 bases short, with 19 bases between. This CDR3 has 16 residues.

The J gene is TRBJ2-2, the V gene TRBV11-2, with no clear D. Per the germline V gene, CDR1 is SGHAT and CDR2 is FQNNGV. CDR3 length: 15 amino acids. V was clipped by 1 base and J by 2 bases, with 8 bases between them. The CDR3 loop is CASSLVRRNTGELFF. CDR3 sequence (DNA): TGTGCCAGCAGCTTAGTACGCAGAAACACCGGGGAGCTGTTTTTT.

The chain joins TRBV13 to TRBJ2-1; possibly TRBD2 for D (5 bases). V was trimmed by 4 bases and J by 8 bases, leaving 21 bases between them. The CDR3 extends over 16 amino acids. CDR1 and CDR2 (germline): PRHDT, FYEKMQ (reference sequence). CDR3 sequence: CASSSSPGGLSYEQFF. CDR3 sequence (DNA): TGTGCCAGCAGCTCGTCACCCGGCGGGCTATCGTATGAGCAGTTCTTC.

The rearrangement uses TRBV6-1 and TRBJ1-4, with 7 bases that match TRBD1. Per the germline V gene, CDR1 is MNHNS and CDR2 is SASEGT. Losses at the gene ends were 10 bases for V and 3 bases for J; bases not matched to a gene: 5. The CDR3 length is 13 residues. This chain's CDR3 is CATAGTANEKLFF. The CDR3 DNA reads TGTGCCACCGCAGGGACAGCTAATGAAAAACTGTTTTTT.

V and J are TRBV10-1 and TRBJ1-5; D remains unclear. Germline CDR1 reads WNHNN; CDR2 reads SYGVQD (reference sequence). This CDR3 has 15 residues. V was shortened by 8 bases and J by 7 bases, with 21 bases between the two germline ends. CDR3 sequence (DNA): TGCGCCAGCGTCGGGGTCATCAGCGGGAAGCAGCCCCAGCATTTT. Amino acids: CASVGVISGKQPQHF.